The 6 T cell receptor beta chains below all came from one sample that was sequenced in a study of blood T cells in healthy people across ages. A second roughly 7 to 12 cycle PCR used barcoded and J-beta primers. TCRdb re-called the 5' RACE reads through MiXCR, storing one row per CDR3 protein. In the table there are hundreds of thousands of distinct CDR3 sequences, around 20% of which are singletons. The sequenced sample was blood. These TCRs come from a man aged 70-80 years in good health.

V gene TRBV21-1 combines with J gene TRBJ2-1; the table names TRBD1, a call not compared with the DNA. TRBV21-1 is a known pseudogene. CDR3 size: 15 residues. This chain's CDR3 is CASSKAPGRDNEQFF. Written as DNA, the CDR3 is TGTGCCAGCAGCAAAGCGCCGGGACGGGACAATGAGCAGTTCTTC.

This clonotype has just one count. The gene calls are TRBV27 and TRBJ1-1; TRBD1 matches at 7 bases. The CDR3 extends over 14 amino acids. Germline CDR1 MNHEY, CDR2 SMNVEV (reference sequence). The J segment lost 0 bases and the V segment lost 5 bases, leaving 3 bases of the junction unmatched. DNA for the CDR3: TGTGCCAGCAGTAAGACAGGGTTGAACACTGAAGCTTTCTTT. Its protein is CASSKTGLNTEAFF.

Here the CDR3 reads CSARIAGPYYEQYF. The DNA for the CDR3 is TGCAGTGCTAGAATAGCGGGACCCTACTACGAGCAGTACTTC. V is TRBV20-1 and J is TRBJ2-5; 8 positions agree with TRBD2. The DNA end favors TRBJ2-7, so the J call may be wrong. The CDR3 has 14 residues. CDR1 is DFQATT, CDR2 SNEGSKA, per germline (reference sequence).

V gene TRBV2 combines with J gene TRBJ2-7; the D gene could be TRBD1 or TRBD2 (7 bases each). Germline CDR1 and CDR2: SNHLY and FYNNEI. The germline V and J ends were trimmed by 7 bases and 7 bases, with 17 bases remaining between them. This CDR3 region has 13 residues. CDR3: CASTSRGGWEQYF. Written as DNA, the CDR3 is TGTGCCAGCACCAGCAGGGGGGGATGGGAGCAGTACTTC.

CDR3 sequence (DNA): TGTGCCACCAGTGCCGGGACTAAAAACTACGAGCAGTACTTC. Amino acids: CATSAGTKNYEQYF. The rearrangement uses TRBV15 and TRBJ2-7, with TRBD2 matching over 7 bases. J lost 3 bases, V lost 6 bases, and 8 bases had no gene match. The CDR3 has 14 residues. CDR1 LNHNV and CDR2 YYDKDF come from the germline V gene (reference sequence).

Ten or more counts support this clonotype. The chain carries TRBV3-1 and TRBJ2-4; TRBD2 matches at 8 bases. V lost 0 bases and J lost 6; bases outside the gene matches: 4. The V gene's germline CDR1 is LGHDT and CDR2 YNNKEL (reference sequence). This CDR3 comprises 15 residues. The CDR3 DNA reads TGTGCCAGCAGCCAAGATCCGGGGGGGGCAAACATTCAGTACTTC. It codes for CASSQDPGGANIQYF.